This entry concerns a single T cell receptor beta chain. Its target is not known. This record belongs to a study of shared clonotypes between healthy human individuals. Study-level results: Among donors, sharing of clonotypes was expected to be affected by sequencing depth.

The material for each subset, its genomic DNA, was split evenly across several immunoSEQ plates. As originally analysed: With immunoSEQ giving junction-only sequences and no quality scores, filtering differed. Profiling relied on immunoSEQ multiplex PCR, and the TCRdb table lists in-frame clones only, not all of them. V and J calls and clone size are given by that table; D and trimming were obtained from the DNA. The sample lists hundreds of thousands of clones, around 75% occurring once. Trimming removed 1 base from V and 8 bases from J; junction bases left unmatched: 8. CDR1 is SGHTA and CDR2 is FQGNSA in the germline V gene. The CDR3 is made up of 16 amino acids.

This clonotype was obtained from a woman in her 40s in good health. Some clones in this sample may be carry-over from other donors' samples. The source material was PBMCs. The chain carries TRBV7-2 and TRBJ2-3; 11 nucleotides align to TRBD2. This CDR3 reads CASSLGWGLAGGTQYF. CDR3 DNA: TGTGCCAGCAGCTTAGGCTGGGGGCTAGCGGGAGGTACGCAGTATTTT.